Sequencing of this T cell receptor (beta chain) was carried out in a study of identical twins (dated by TCRdb to 2016 to 2018). Context from the whole study: The study deep-sequenced TCR alpha and beta repertoires from monozygotic twins, unrelated adults of various ages and cord blood to test whether fetal clonotypes persist. Replicate twin experiments were performed at different times using different library preparation protocols to rule out contamination. Here is what the overall study found, with its caveats: In beta out-of-frame sequences, excess twin sharing was weaker, because having fewer shared sequences lowered the signal-to-noise ratio. Because the same donors could not be followed over many years, the conclusions depended on cross-sectional statistical analysis. Compared with coincidental sharing between unrelated individuals, out-of-frame TCR alpha sequences shared between twins had an excess of sequences with low generation probability. Invariant T cells such as MAIT and iNKT could partly confound zero-insertion analyses, though diverse VJ usage argued against this for most clonotypes. Abundant cord blood beta clonotypes had fewer insertions, young adult naive repertoires showed a similar but weaker trend, and memory repertoires showed no such trend. In monozygotic twins, recombination models systematically underestimated out-of-frame TCR alpha sharing, but the models matched the sharing seen between unrelated individuals.

Every donor in the study was a healthy Caucasian. Three pairs of female monozygotic twins, all aged roughly 18 to 29 years, made up the twin cohort. Miltenyi CD45RO+ enrichment and human naive T-cell isolation kits were used to isolate memory (CD45RO+) and naive T cells from PBMC. In this sample, this clonotype turned up a few times. Its antigen target is currently unknown. No quality values exist for individual bases; no much larger clone is one base distant. Sequences SGHKS (CDR1) and YYEKEE (CDR2) are obtained from the germline V gene (reference sequence). The V end gives up 0 bases and the J end 0 bases, leaving 8 bases in the junction not matched to a gene. Its CDR3 holds 18 amino acids, cysteine through phenylalanine. The CDR3 DNA has 54 bases and is translated from base 1. Libraries came from 5' RACE. TCRdb lists the instrument as Illumina HiSeq 2000. A universal primer binding site was added through template switching, and the final cDNA carried a unique molecular identifier so that TCR cDNA molecules could be counted accurately. Specific primers in the conserved constant-segment region were used to synthesize first-strand cDNA for TCR alpha and beta chains. To control for contamination, every cDNA library was double barcoded, receiving both a SMART-Mk sample barcode and Illumina barcodes. Two successive PCR steps introduced TruSeq adapter sequences along with Illumina sample barcodes. The TCR alpha and beta cDNA libraries were sequenced on the Illumina HiSeq platform using custom primers. The authors' pipeline ran thus. Unique molecular identifiers were extracted from raw reads with MiGEC, and CDR3 positions were determined with MiXCR. For each individual, recombination models were inferred using an EM algorithm with the repgenHMM and IGoR tools. Shared clonotypes were analyzed with the tcR package in R, and sharing was normalized by the product of cloneset sizes. To study raw recombination without the effects of thymic and clonal selection, out-of-frame nonproductive sequences were analyzed. In-frame beta chains were kept once TCRdb had trimmed the public reads at Q25 with fastp and called clones with MiXCR. Rows with one shared CDR3 protein collapse into an entry with the most common genes and DNA. The V and J calls follow TCRdb's processing rather than the paper's. This sample comprises about 260,000 distinct CDR3 sequences, approximately 7% of them detected only once. In total, the top ten clones hold under 4% of the sample.

The data were also submitted as part of a second study, on yellow fever vaccine responses in identical twins. As the second study states: According to the authors, in identical twins the way T cells responded to vaccination appeared partly convergent and partly personalized. In the study, vaccine-responding T cell clones were precisely tracked in identical twins.

The rearrangement combines TRBV5-5 with TRBJ1-5; TRBD1 matches 8 bases in the middle. The receptor was isolated from a woman aged 18-35 years in good health. Material: memory (CD45RO+) T cells sorted from blood. The meaning of the sample's cell subset or site label: CD45RO+ enriched T cells. CDR3 protein: CASSLATGVLYSNQPQHF. The DNA reads TGTGCCAGCAGCTTGGCGACAGGGGTGCTTTATAGCAATCAGCCCCAGCATTTT.